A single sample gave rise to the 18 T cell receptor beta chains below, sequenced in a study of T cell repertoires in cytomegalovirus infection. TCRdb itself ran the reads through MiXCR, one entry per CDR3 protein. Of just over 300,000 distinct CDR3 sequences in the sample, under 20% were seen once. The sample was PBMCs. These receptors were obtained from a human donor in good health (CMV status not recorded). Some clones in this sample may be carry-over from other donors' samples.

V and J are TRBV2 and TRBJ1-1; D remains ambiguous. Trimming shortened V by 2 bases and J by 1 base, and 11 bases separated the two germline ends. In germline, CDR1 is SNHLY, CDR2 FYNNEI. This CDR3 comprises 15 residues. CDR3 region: CASSEYRLENTEAFF. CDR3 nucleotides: TGTGCCAGCAGTGAATATAGGTTAGAGAACACTGAAGCTTTCTTT.

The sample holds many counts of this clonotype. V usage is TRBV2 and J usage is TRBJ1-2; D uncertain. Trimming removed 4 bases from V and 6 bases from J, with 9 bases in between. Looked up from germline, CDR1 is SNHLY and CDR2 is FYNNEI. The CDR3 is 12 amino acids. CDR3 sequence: CASSVGHDGYTF. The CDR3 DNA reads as TGTGCCAGCAGTGTAGGGCACGATGGCTACACCTTC.

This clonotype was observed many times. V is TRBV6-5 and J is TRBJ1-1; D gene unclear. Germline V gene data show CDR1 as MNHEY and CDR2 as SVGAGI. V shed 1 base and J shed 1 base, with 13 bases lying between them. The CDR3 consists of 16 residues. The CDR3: CASSYLGETPNTEAFF. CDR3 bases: TGTGCCAGCAGTTACTTAGGAGAGACCCCGAACACTGAAGCTTTCTTT.

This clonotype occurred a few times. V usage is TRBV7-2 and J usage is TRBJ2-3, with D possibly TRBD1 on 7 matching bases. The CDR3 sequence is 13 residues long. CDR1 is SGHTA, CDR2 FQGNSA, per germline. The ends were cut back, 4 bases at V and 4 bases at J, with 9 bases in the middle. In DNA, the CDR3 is TGTGCCAGCAGCTCAGGGGGGTCAGATACGCAGTATTTT. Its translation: CASSSGGSDTQYF.

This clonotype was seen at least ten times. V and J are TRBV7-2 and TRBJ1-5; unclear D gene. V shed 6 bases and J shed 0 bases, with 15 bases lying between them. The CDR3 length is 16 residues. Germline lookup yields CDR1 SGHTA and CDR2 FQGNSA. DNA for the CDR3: TGTGCCAGCAGTCTCCTCGGAGACTATAGCAATCAGCCCCAGCATTTT. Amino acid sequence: CASSLLGDYSNQPQHF.

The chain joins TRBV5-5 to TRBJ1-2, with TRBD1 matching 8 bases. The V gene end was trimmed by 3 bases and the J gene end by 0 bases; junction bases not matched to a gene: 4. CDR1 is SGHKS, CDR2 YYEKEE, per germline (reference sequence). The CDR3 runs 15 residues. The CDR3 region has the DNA TGTGCCAGCAGCTGGGGGGACAGGTCTAACTATGGCTACACCTTC. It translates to CASSWGDRSNYGYTF.

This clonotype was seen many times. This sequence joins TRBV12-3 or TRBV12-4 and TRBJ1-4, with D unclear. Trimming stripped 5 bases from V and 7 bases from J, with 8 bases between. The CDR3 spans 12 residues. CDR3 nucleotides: TGTGCCAGCAGTCCCCTGGGTGAAAAACTGTTTTTT. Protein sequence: CASSPLGEKLFF.

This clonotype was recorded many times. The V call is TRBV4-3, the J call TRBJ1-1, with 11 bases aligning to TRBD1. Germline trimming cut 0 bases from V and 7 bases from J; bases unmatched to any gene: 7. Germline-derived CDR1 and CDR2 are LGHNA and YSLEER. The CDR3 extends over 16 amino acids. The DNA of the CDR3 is TGCGCCAGCAGCCAAGAAGCCGGGACAGGGGGTAGTGAAGCTTTCTTT. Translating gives CASSQEAGTGGSEAFF.

The CDR3 reads CSASDEVAGMNQPQHF. Here the CDR3 DNA reads TGCAGTGCTAGTGATGAGGTTGCGGGGATGAATCAGCCCCAGCATTTT. The chain couples TRBV20-1 to TRBJ1-5; D not resolved. The CDR3 runs to 16 residues. Germline CDR1 reads DFQATT; CDR2 reads SNEGSKA (reference sequence). Trimming took 3 bases from V and 4 from J, leaving 19 bases between them.

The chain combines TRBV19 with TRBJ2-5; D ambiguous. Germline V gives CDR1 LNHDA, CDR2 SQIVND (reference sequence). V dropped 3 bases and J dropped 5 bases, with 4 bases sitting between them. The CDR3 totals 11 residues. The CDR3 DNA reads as TGTGCCAGTAGTATCTTTGAGACCCAGTACTTC. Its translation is CASSIFETQYF.

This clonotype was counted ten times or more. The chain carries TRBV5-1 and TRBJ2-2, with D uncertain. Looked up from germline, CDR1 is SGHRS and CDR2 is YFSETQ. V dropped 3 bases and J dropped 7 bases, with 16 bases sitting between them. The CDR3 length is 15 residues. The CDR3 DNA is TGCGCCAGCAGCTCAGCCTCAACCACGGGCGGGGAGCTGTTTTTT. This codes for CASSSASTTGGELFF.

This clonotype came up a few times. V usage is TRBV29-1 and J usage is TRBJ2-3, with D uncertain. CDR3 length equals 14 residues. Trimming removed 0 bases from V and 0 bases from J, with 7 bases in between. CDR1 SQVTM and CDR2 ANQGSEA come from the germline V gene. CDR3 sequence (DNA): TGCAGCGTTGAAGATAGAGGTAGCACAGATACGCAGTATTTT. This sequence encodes CSVEDRGSTDTQYF.

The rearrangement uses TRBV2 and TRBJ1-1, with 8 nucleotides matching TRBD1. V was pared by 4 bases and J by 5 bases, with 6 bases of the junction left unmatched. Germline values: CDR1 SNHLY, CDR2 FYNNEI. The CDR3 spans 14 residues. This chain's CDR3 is CASSVQGGVTEAFF. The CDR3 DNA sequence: TGTGCCAGCAGTGTACAGGGGGGAGTAACTGAAGCTTTCTTT.

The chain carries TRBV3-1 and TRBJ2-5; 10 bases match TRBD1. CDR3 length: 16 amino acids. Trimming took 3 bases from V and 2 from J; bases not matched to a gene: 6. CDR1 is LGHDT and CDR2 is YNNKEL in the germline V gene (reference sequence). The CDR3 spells CASSQGQGTGQETQYF. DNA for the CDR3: TGTGCCAGCAGCCAGGGACAGGGGACCGGACAAGAGACCCAGTACTTC.

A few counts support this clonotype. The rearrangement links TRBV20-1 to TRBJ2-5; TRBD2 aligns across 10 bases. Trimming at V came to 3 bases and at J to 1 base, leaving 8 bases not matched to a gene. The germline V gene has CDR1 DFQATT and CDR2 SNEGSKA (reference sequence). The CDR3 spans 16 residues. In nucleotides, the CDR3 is TGCAGTGCTAGGGGTGCTAGCGGGGGATTCCAAGAGACCCAGTACTTC. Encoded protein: CSARGASGGFQETQYF.

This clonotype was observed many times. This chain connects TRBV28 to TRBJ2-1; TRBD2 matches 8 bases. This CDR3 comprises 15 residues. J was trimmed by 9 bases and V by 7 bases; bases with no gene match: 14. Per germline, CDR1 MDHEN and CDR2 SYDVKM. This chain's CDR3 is CASIDIGGGQGEQFF. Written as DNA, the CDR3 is TGTGCCAGCATCGACATCGGGGGGGGGCAAGGTGAGCAGTTCTTC. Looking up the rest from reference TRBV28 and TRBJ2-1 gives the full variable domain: DVKVTQSSRYLVKRTGEKVFLECVQDMDHENMFWYRQDPGLGLRLIYFSYDVKMKEKGDIPEGYSVSREKKERFSLILESASTNQTSMYLCASIDIGGGQGEQFFGPGTRLTVL.

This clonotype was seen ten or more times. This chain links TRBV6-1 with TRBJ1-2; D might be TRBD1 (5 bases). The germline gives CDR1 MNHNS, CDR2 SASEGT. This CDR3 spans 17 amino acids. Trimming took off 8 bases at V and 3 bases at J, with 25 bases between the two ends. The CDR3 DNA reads TGTGCCAGCTCAGACCGGGACGGCCGATTGTGGGACTATGGCTACACCTTC. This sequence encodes CASSDRDGRLWDYGYTF.

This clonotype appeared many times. CDR3 loop: CASSRQGAQDSPLHF. The CDR3 nucleotides read TGTGCCAGCAGCCGACAGGGGGCGCAGGATTCACCCCTCCACTTT. This chain joins TRBV7-2 and TRBJ1-6; TRBD1 matches 10 bases. The germline CDR1 and CDR2 sequences are SGHTA and FQGNSA. Trimming cost V 5 bases and J 8 bases; bases outside gene matches: 6. The CDR3 is made up of 15 amino acids.